One sample yielded the 17 T cell receptor beta chains listed below, sequenced in a study of identical twins. Via MiXCR, TCRdb re-called the 5' RACE reads, giving one row per CDR3 protein. Found here are roughly 690,000 distinct CDR3 sequences, around 6% of them singletons; the top ten hold around 1.9%. The sequenced sample consisted of naive T cells sorted from blood. These TCRs come from a man aged 18-30 years in good health.

This clonotype was picked up many times. CDR3 nucleotide sequence: TGTGCCAGCTCACCGTTAGGCCGCGGTGAAGCTTTCTTT. Its translation: CASSPLGRGEAFF. The chain carries TRBV18 and TRBJ1-1; no clear D gene. Germline V gene lookup returns CDR1 KGHSH and CDR2 LQKENI. There are 13 residues in the CDR3. Deletions cut 3 bases from V and 7 bases from J, with 12 bases between.

The sample holds many counts of this clonotype. The V gene is TRBV5-1, the J gene TRBJ2-3; 8 nucleotides match TRBD2. CDR1 and CDR2 from the germline V gene are SGHRS and YFSETQ. J lost 2 bases, V lost 4 bases, and 6 bases had no gene match. The CDR3 is made up of 15 amino acids. The DNA of the CDR3 is TGCGCCAGCAGCGAAGGACTAGCCCTCACAGATACGCAGTATTTT. This translates into CASSEGLALTDTQYF. Full variable domain (missing parts from reference TRBV5-1 and TRBJ2-3): KAGVTQTPRYLIKTRGQQVTLSCSPISGHRSVSWYQQTPGQGLQFLFEYFSETQRNKGNFPGRFSGRQFSNSRSEMNVSTLELGDSALYLCASSEGLALTDTQYFGPGTRLTVL.

This chain uses TRBV15 with TRBJ1-1; perhaps TRBD1 as D (6 bases). V lost 4 bases and J lost 7, with 19 bases in between. This CDR3 is built from 15 residues. Germline V gene data show CDR1 as LNHNV and CDR2 as YYDKDF (reference sequence). The CDR3 reads CATSTWGRGTFEAFF. The DNA of the CDR3 is TGTGCCACCAGCACCTGGGGGCGGGGCACCTTTGAAGCTTTCTTT.

The J gene is TRBJ2-3, the V gene TRBV25-1; 9 positions agree with TRBD2. Trimming removed 4 bases from V and 2 bases from J; junction bases left unmatched: 7. Germline loops: CDR1 MGHDK, CDR2 SYGVNS. The CDR3 covers 16 residues. The CDR3 DNA sequence: TGTGCCAGCAGTGGTCCCGGGACTAGCCCCACAGATACGCAGTATTTT. Encoded protein: CASSGPGTSPTDTQYF.

This clonotype was seen a handful of times. The chain is built from TRBV5-1 and TRBJ2-3; D unresolved. V was clipped by 1 base and J by 1 base, with 10 bases between them. Germline-derived CDR1 and CDR2 are SGHRS and YFSETQ. This CDR3 is 15 amino acids long. The CDR3 here is CASSLRVMGTDTQYF. The CDR3 nucleotides read TGCGCCAGCAGCTTGCGAGTTATGGGCACAGATACGCAGTATTTT. The full variable domain, rest sourced from reference TRBV5-1 and TRBJ2-3, is KAGVTQTPRYLIKTRGQQVTLSCSPISGHRSVSWYQQTPGQGLQFLFEYFSETQRNKGNFPGRFSGRQFSNSRSEMNVSTLELGDSALYLCASSLRVMGTDTQYFGPGTRLTVL.

This clonotype was counted many times. This chain joins TRBV5-1 and TRBJ2-7; the match to TRBD2 covers 14 bases. Unmatched junction bases numbered 9, after V lost 3 bases and J lost 7 bases. CDR1 and CDR2 from the germline V gene are SGHRS and YFSETQ. The CDR3 runs 16 residues. In DNA form, the CDR3 reads TGCGCCAGCAGCTCTACCCCGGGACTAGCGGGAGATGAGCAGTACTTC. Encoded protein: CASSSTPGLAGDEQYF. Complete variable domain (other parts from reference TRBV5-1 and TRBJ2-7): KAGVTQTPRYLIKTRGQQVTLSCSPISGHRSVSWYQQTPGQGLQFLFEYFSETQRNKGNFPGRFSGRQFSNSRSEMNVSTLELGDSALYLCASSSTPGLAGDEQYFGPGTRLTVT.

This clonotype appeared many times. The rearrangement joins TRBV20-1 to TRBJ2-5; 11 bases line up with TRBD2. The CDR3 covers 15 residues. In germline, CDR1 is DFQATT, CDR2 SNEGSKA (reference sequence). Unmatched junction bases numbered 5, after V lost 3 bases and J lost 2 bases. CDR3 coding DNA: TGCAGTGCTAGGACTAGCGGGATCTGGCAAGAGACCCAGTACTTC. The encoded protein is CSARTSGIWQETQYF.

The chain employs TRBV24-1 and TRBJ1-5, with TRBD1 identical over 7 bases. Germline V gene sequence: CDR1 KGHDR, CDR2 SFDVKD. This CDR3 comprises 16 residues. V was pared by 4 bases and J by 2 bases, with 7 bases of the junction left unmatched. CDR3 amino acids: CATSDLTGRGNQPQHF. The CDR3, as DNA: TGTGCCACCAGTGACTTGACAGGGCGAGGCAATCAGCCCCAGCATTTT.

Only a few counts were recorded for this clonotype. The genes are TRBV4-1 and TRBJ2-7; 10 bases are a match to TRBD1. The CDR3 has 14 residues. The junction had 5 bases not matched to a gene; V was cut back by 4 bases and J by 5 bases. Germline V gene lookup returns CDR1 MGHRA and CDR2 YSYEKL. In nucleotides, the CDR3 is TGCGCCAGCAGCCGGACCGGGACAGGGGACGAGCAGTACGTC. This sequence encodes CASSRTGTGDEQYV.

This clonotype has only a few counts. This chain links TRBV25-1 with TRBJ2-3; no clear D gene. The CDR3 consists of 12 residues. Germline loops: CDR1 MGHDK, CDR2 SYGVNS. V was trimmed by 1 base and J by 5 bases, leaving 4 bases between them. The CDR3 here is CASSEWEDTQYF. The CDR3, as DNA: TGTGCCAGCAGTGAATGGGAAGATACGCAGTATTTT.

There are many counts of this clonotype. This sequence joins TRBV4-3 and TRBJ1-2, with D possibly matching TRBD1 (5 bases). V shed 1 base and J shed 7 bases, with 7 bases lying between them. Germline CDR1 LGHNA, CDR2 YSLEER. CDR3 length: 12 residues. The CDR3 DNA reads as TGCGCCAGCAGCCAAGCTAGGGGTGGCTACACCTTC. Residues: CASSQARGGYTF.

The chain couples TRBV18 to TRBJ1-1; a possible D gene is TRBD1 (5 bases). Trimming pared 4 bases from V and 7 bases from J, leaving 10 bases between. Germline loops: CDR1 KGHSH, CDR2 LQKENI. This CDR3 region has 12 residues. CDR3 sequence reads: CASSRLGGEAFF. In DNA form, the CDR3 reads TGTGCCAGCTCACGACTCGGGGGTGAAGCTTTCTTT. Filled out from reference TRBV18 and TRBJ1-1, the complete variable domain reads NAGVMQNPRHLVRRRGQEARLRCSPMKGHSHVYWYRQLPEEGLKFMVYLQKENIIDESGMPKERFSAEFPKEGPSILRIQQVVRGDSAAYFCASSRLGGEAFFGQGTRLTVV.

Many counts were recorded for this clonotype. This chain connects TRBV20-1 to TRBJ1-5, with D perhaps TRBD1 (6 bases). V shed 4 bases and J shed 2 bases, with 12 bases lying between them. CDR3 size: 14 residues. CDR1 and CDR2 (germline): DFQATT, SNEGSKA (reference sequence). The CDR3: CSAIRGEGNQPQHF. The CDR3 DNA reads as TGCAGTGCTATCAGGGGCGAGGGCAATCAGCCCCAGCATTTT.

In its sample, this clonotype was seen many times. CDR3 sequence reads: CASSTIAVSYNEQFF. The DNA for the CDR3 is TGTGCCAGCAGTACCATAGCGGTCTCCTACAATGAGCAGTTCTTC. V and J are TRBV6-1 and TRBJ2-1, with D maybe TRBD2 (6 bases). CDR1 and CDR2 from the germline V gene are MNHNS and SASEGT. The CDR3 has 15 amino acids. Deletions cut 5 bases from V and 0 bases from J, with 11 bases between.

In this sample, this clonotype turned up a few times. The chain is built from TRBV5-6 and TRBJ1-5; possible D gene TRBD1, 6 bases. Germline V gene lookup returns CDR1 SGHDT and CDR2 YYEEEE. The V end was cut by 1 base, the J end by 4 bases, with 9 bases between. The CDR3 runs to 14 residues. The CDR3 DNA follows: TGTGCCAGCAGCTTGCGGACAGTAAATCAGCCCCAGCATTTT. It specifies CASSLRTVNQPQHF.

In this sample, this clonotype turned up many times. This chain connects TRBV15 to TRBJ1-1; D is possibly TRBD1 (5 bases). Trimming removed 2 bases from V and 5 bases from J, with 12 bases in between. Germline V gene sequence: CDR1 LNHNV, CDR2 YYDKDF (reference sequence). The CDR3 has 14 residues. Here the CDR3 reads CATSRSRELTEAFF. Here the CDR3 DNA reads TGTGCCACCAGCAGAAGCAGGGAATTGACTGAAGCTTTCTTT.

This clonotype was recorded many times. The chain carries TRBV20-1 and TRBJ2-2; D unresolved. The CDR3 sequence is 14 residues long. Germline CDR1 and CDR2: DFQATT and SNEGSKA (reference sequence). Trimming took 1 base from V and 5 from J, leaving 11 bases between them. CDR3 bases: TGCAGTGCTAGAGTTGAACTCCTAACCGGGGAGCTGTTTTTT. Its translation: CSARVELLTGELFF.